This T cell receptor beta chain was profiled in a study of blood T cell repertoires in COVID-19. Generated by immunoSEQ multiplex PCR, the TCRdb table keeps only in-frame clones and is missing some. Found here are 150,000 to 200,000 clones, roughly 85% of them singletons; the top ten hold over 4.5%. Trimming took 6 bases from V and 4 from J; bases not matched to a gene: 15. Germline CDR1 is WNHNN and CDR2 is SYGVQD (reference sequence). The CDR3 has 16 residues. The sample was peripheral blood. The TCR comes from a human donor in a cohort sampled during active COVID-19. The V call is TRBV10-1, the J call TRBJ2-7, with 7 positions matching TRBD1. The CDR3 DNA follows: TGCGCCAGCAGCCGGGACAGCCGAAGGTCTTTTTACGAGCAGTACTTC. It is translated as CASSRDSRRSFYEQYF.